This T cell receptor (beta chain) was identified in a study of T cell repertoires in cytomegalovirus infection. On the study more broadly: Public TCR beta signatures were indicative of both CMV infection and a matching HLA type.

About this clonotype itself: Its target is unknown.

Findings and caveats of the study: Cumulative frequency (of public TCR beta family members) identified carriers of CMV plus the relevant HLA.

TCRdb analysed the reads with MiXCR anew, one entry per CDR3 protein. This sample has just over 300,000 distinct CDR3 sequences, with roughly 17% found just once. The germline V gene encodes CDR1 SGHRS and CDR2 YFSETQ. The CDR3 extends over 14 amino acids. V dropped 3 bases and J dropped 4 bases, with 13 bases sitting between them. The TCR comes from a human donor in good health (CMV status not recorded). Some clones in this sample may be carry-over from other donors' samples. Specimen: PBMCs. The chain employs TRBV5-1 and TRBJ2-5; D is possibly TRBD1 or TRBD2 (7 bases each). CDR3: CASSSGGTAETQYF. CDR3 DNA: TGCGCCAGCAGCTCCGGGGGGACAGCAGAGACCCAGTACTTC. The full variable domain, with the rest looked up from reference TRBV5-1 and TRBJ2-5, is KAGVTQTPRYLIKTRGQQVTLSCSPISGHRSVSWYQQTPGQGLQFLFEYFSETQRNKGNFPGRFSGRQFSNSRSEMNVSTLELGDSALYLCASSSGGTAETQYFGPGTRLLVL.